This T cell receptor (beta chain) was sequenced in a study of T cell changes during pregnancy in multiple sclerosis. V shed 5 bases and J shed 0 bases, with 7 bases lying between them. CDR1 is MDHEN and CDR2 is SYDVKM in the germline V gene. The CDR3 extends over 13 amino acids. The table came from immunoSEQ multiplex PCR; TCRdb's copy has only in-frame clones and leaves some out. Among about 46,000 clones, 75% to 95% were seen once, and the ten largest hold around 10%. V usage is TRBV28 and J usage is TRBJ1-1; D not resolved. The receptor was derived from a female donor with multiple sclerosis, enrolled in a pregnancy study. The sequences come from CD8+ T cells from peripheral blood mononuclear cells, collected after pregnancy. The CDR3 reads CASSQTMNTEAFF. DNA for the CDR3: TGTGCCAGCAGTCAGACAATGAACACTGAAGCTTTCTTT.